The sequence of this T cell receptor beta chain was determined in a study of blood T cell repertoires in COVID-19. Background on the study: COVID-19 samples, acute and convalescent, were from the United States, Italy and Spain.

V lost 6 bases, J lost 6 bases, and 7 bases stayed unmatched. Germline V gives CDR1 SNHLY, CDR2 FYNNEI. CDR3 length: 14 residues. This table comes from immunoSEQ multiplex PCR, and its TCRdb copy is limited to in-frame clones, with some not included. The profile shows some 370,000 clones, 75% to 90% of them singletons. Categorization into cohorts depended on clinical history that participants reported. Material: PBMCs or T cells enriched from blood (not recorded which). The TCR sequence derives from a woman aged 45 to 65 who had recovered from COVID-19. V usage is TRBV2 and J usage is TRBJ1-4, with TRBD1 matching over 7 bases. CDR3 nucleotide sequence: TGTGCCAGCAGGCCAACAGGGGCGGATGAAAAACTGTTTTTT. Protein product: CASRPTGADEKLFF.